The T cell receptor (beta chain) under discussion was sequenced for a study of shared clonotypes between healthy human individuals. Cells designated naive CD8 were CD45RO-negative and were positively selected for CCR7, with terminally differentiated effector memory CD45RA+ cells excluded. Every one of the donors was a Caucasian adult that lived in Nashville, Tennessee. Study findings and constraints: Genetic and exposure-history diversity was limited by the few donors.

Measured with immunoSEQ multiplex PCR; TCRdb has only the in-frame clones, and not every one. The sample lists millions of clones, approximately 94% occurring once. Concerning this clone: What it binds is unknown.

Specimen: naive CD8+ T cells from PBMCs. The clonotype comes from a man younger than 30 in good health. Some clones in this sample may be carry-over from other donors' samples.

The CDR3 coding sequence is TGTGCCAGCGGGACTAGCGCCCTTGGCGAGCAGTTCTTC. This gives the protein CASGTSALGEQFF. The chain has TRBV27 and TRBJ2-1, with TRBD2 matching 10 bases. This CDR3 region has 13 residues. CDR1 is MNHEY and CDR2 is SMNVEV in the germline V gene (reference sequence). V shed 8 bases, J shed 10 bases, and the junction held 8 bases outside the gene matches.